This T cell receptor beta chain was identified in a study of OX40 agonist ivuxolimab in advanced cancers. CDR3 length equals 16 residues. Germline V gene sequence: CDR1 SGHKS, CDR2 YYEKEE (reference sequence). The V end was cut by 4 bases, the J end by 0 bases, with 14 bases between. The method was immunoSEQ multiplex PCR; TCRdb's version includes in-frame clones alone and lacks a portion of them. The data contain about 76,000 clones, approximately 80% of them singletons. The chain recombines TRBV5-5 with TRBJ1-5; weak D call: TRBD1 (5 bases). The sequencing used CD4+ or CD8+ T cells sorted from blood, collected in a trial of the OX40 agonist ivuxolimab. This clonotype was obtained from an adult with an advanced solid tumor such as melanoma, head and neck, liver or kidney cancer. Here the CDR3 reads CASSGRGDYSNQPQHF. In DNA, the CDR3 is TGTGCCAGCAGCGGGAGAGGGGATTATAGCAATCAGCCCCAGCATTTT.